What follows are 20 T cell receptor beta chains derived from one specimen sequenced in a study of CD8+ T cells in alopecia areata. Treatment reported: oral pan-JAK inhibitor, 5-10 mg twice daily. Sequencing relied on a cDNA template that was reverse transcribed from extracted RNA. Only in-frame clones appear in the TCRdb table, and some are missing; sequencing was by immunoSEQ multiplex PCR. Of approximately 210,000 clones in the sample, around two fifths were seen once. The sample here was CD4+ T cells sorted from blood, taken around week 37, from a patient treated with tofacitinib. All receptors derive from a human donor with alopecia areata.

This chain connects TRBV2 to TRBJ2-7, with 8 bases identical to TRBD1. J was trimmed by 5 bases and V by 10 bases; bases with no gene match: 10. This CDR3 comprises 13 residues. Germline lookup yields CDR1 SNHLY and CDR2 FYNNEI. The CDR3 DNA is TGTGCCAACACGATAGACAGGGGTCACGAGCAGTACTTC. Translation: CANTIDRGHEQYF.

This clone has just a few counts. V gene TRBV29-1 combines with J gene TRBJ2-7; no clear D. V was pared by 4 bases and J by 3 bases, with 10 bases between. This CDR3 has 12 residues. CDR1 SQVTM and CDR2 ANQGSEA come from the germline V gene. The CDR3 DNA reads as TGCAGCGTTGCTAACGGCTTCTACGAGCAGTACTTC. Its protein product is CSVANGFYEQYF.

The chain recombines TRBV5-1 with TRBJ2-1; D uncertain. Germline V gene sequence: CDR1 SGHRS, CDR2 YFSETQ. V lost 0 bases and J lost 10, with 17 bases in between. The CDR3 has 15 residues. CDR3 nucleotides: TGCGCCAGCAGCTTGGGGTCGCTCAGGTCCATCGAGCAGTTCTTC. Amino acid sequence: CASSLGSLRSIEQFF.

This clone has only a few counts. The chain couples TRBV15 to TRBJ2-5; the D is unclear. Trimming left V 0 bases short and J 0 bases short, with 8 bases between. CDR1 is LNHNV, CDR2 YYDKDF, per germline (reference sequence). CDR3 length: 15 amino acids. CDR3 bases: TGTGCCACCAGCAGAGATGGGTTGTACCAAGAGACCCAGTACTTC. It is translated as CATSRDGLYQETQYF.

This clone has a handful of counts. The rearrangement uses TRBV19 and TRBJ2-2, with no clear D. The CDR3 is 14 amino acids. Germline lookup yields CDR1 LNHDA and CDR2 SQIVND (reference sequence). The germline V and J ends were trimmed by 3 bases and 4 bases, with 9 bases remaining between them. As DNA, the CDR3 is TGTGCCAGTAGTATCTCACAGCGCACCGGGGAGCTGTTTTTT. This sequence encodes CASSISQRTGELFF. Full variable domain (outside the CDR3, taken from reference TRBV19 and TRBJ2-2): DGGITQSPKYLFRKEGQNVTLSCEQNLNHDAMYWYRQDPGQGLRLIYYSQIVNDFQKGDIAEGYSVSREKKESFPLTVTSAQKNPTAFYLCASSISQRTGELFFGEGSRLTVL.

The chain has TRBV19 and TRBJ2-1, with 8 bases identical to TRBD2. CDR3 size: 14 residues. With 6 bases clipped from V and 1 base from J, the junction kept 2 bases outside the gene matches. Germline lookup yields CDR1 LNHDA and CDR2 SQIVND (reference sequence). CDR3 residues: CASSLAGSYNEQFF. The CDR3 DNA reads TGTGCCAGTAGCTTAGCGGGATCCTACAATGAGCAGTTCTTC.

The chain couples TRBV27 to TRBJ2-7; tentative D call: TRBD2 (7 bases). Germline V gene sequence: CDR1 MNHEY, CDR2 SMNVEV (reference sequence). The length of the CDR3 is 11 residues. V shed 7 bases and J shed 6 bases, with 10 bases lying between them. As DNA, the CDR3 is TGTGCCAGCAAGGGGGGGACCGAGCAGTACTTC. This translates into CASKGGTEQYF.

This rearrangement joins TRBV4-2 to TRBJ1-4, with D maybe TRBD1 (5 bases). The CDR3 is 15 residues long. The V gene's germline CDR1 is LGHNA and CDR2 YNFKEQ. The V end was cut by 1 base, the J end by 8 bases, with 14 bases between. Here the CDR3 DNA reads TGTGCCAGCAGCCAAGTCACCGGGACGGTGGAAAAACTGTTTTTT. It yields the protein CASSQVTGTVEKLFF.

The rearrangement uses TRBV11-3 and TRBJ2-7; the D is unclear. CDR3 size: 13 residues. V lost 0 bases, J lost 3 bases, and 6 bases lay in between. From germline, CDR1 is SGHNT and CDR2 YENEEA. The CDR3: CASSLDVGYEQYF. CDR3 in DNA: TGTGCCAGCAGCTTAGACGTCGGCTACGAGCAGTACTTC. Combining the CDR3 with reference TRBV11-3 and TRBJ2-7 gives the whole variable domain EAGVVQSPRYKIIEKKQPVAFWCNPISGHNTLYWYLQNLGQGPELLIRYENEEAVDDSQLPKDRFSAERLKGVDSTLKIQPAELGDSAVYLCASSLDVGYEQYFGPGTRLTVT.

V is TRBV4-1 and J is TRBJ2-1; no clear D gene. Germline V gene lookup returns CDR1 MGHRA and CDR2 YSYEKL. The CDR3 length is 15 residues. V lost 0 bases and J 4 bases, leaving 10 bases between the germline ends. The CDR3 DNA reads as TGCGCCAGCAGCCAAGATGCGCAGATATACAATGAGCAGTTCTTC. This translates into CASSQDAQIYNEQFF.

The CDR3 DNA is TGCAGTGCTGGGACTGATTACGAGCAGTACTTC. This codes for CSAGTDYEQYF. The rearrangement joins TRBV20-1 to TRBJ2-7; perhaps TRBD2 as D (6 bases). Germline V gives CDR1 DFQATT, CDR2 SNEGSKA (reference sequence). Deletions cut 5 bases from V and 4 bases from J, with 9 bases between. The CDR3 is 11 amino acids.

This clone was seen a few times. V gene TRBV25-1 combines with J gene TRBJ2-6; D unresolved. Trimming removed 1 base from V and 2 bases from J, with 3 bases in between. Germline CDR1 and CDR2: MGHDK and SYGVNS. The CDR3 spans 14 residues. The CDR3 DNA follows: TGTGCCAGCAGTGAATTCGCTGGGGCCAACGTCCTGACTTTC. Protein sequence: CASSEFAGANVLTF.

V gene TRBV6-5 combines with J gene TRBJ1-2, with 11 bases matching TRBD1. CDR3 length equals 15 residues. Germline values: CDR1 MNHEY, CDR2 SVGAGI. Unmatched junction bases numbered 6, after V lost 2 bases and J lost 7 bases. CDR3 protein: CASSYRGQGAGGYTF. In DNA, the CDR3 is TGTGCCAGCAGTTACCGTGGACAGGGGGCCGGTGGCTACACCTTC.

V usage is TRBV7-2 and J usage is TRBJ2-1; possibly TRBD2 for D (6 bases). CDR1 is SGHTA and CDR2 is FQGNSA in the germline V gene. CDR3 length: 12 amino acids. V was cut by 4 bases and J by 14 bases, with 15 bases left in between. This chain's CDR3 is CASSYPGDWEFF. CDR3 in DNA: TGTGCCAGCAGCTACCCGGGGGACTGGGAGTTCTTC.

Worth noting for this clone: At one boundary the junction diverges from the germline segment, which might be a read error. The sample has other DNA sequences that encode this CDR3 too. The J gene is TRBJ2-1, the V gene TRBV29-1; a possible D gene is TRBD1 (6 bases). The CDR3 totals 14 residues. Germline CDR1 reads SQVTM; CDR2 reads ANQGSEA. In DNA, the CDR3 is TGTAGCGTGAGGGCAGGGGCTACCTACAATGAGCAGTTCTTC. This encodes CSVRAGATYNEQFF.

The V call is TRBV7-9, the J call TRBJ2-7; D is possibly TRBD2 (6 bases). CDR3 length: 12 residues. The germline gives CDR1 SEHNR, CDR2 FQNEAQ (reference sequence). Trimming stripped 3 bases from V and 6 bases from J, with 9 bases between. The CDR3 loop is CASSFLGGEQYF. In DNA, the CDR3 is TGTGCCAGCAGCTTCTTGGGAGGCGAGCAGTACTTC.

This chain uses TRBV30 with TRBJ1-2; no definite D call. The CDR3 consists of 15 residues. Germline V lookup: CDR1 GTSNPN, CDR2 SVGIG (reference sequence). V lost 0 bases, J lost 0 bases, and 11 bases lay in between. CDR3 nucleotides: TGTGCCTGGAGTGTAAGGCAGGCCTCTAACTATGGCTACACCTTC. Amino acids: CAWSVRQASNYGYTF.

Only a few counts were recorded for this clone. The gene calls are TRBV6-9 and TRBJ2-7, with TRBD2 matching over 12 bases. Germline CDR1 and CDR2: MNHGY and SVAAGI. CDR3 length: 19 amino acids. V lost 0 bases and J lost 6; bases outside the gene matches: 15. CDR3 region: CASSYSIFLAGGLNPEQYF. In DNA, the CDR3 is TGTGCCAGCAGTTATTCGATCTTCCTAGCGGGAGGGCTCAACCCCGAGCAGTACTTC.

This clone came up a few times. J is TRBJ2-7 and V is TRBV27, with D possibly TRBD1 on 6 matching bases. The length of the CDR3 is 15 residues. Germline V gives CDR1 MNHEY, CDR2 SMNVEV (reference sequence). Trimming took off 0 bases at V and 2 bases at J, with 11 bases between the two ends. In nucleotides, the CDR3 is TGTGCCAGCAGTTTATCGTGGCAGGGGCCCTACGAGCAGTACTTC. This gives the protein CASSLSWQGPYEQYF.

The chain combines TRBV6-5 with TRBJ2-2; TRBD1 is a possible D gene (6 bases). This CDR3 has 13 amino acids. Trimming stripped 6 bases from V and 7 bases from J, with 12 bases between. Germline CDR1 reads MNHEY; CDR2 reads SVGAGI. CDR3 region: CASRNTGIGELFF. As DNA, the CDR3 is TGTGCCAGCAGAAACACAGGGATCGGGGAGCTGTTTTTT.